Listed below are T cell receptor beta chains from one sample, sequenced in a study of molecular identifiers for immune sequencing clone quantification. Via MiXCR, TCRdb re-called the PCR reads, giving one row per CDR3 protein. The sample has around 7,800 distinct CDR3 sequences, roughly 30% seen once. Sequenced: naive CD8+ T cells from blood, with Jurkat cell RNA spiked in. Receptors originate from a human donor in good health. Some libraries in this study had Jurkat cell RNA spiked in. Each CDR3 is given with its conserved first and last residue. The D gene is left open where the match is weak. The size of a clone is reported for some rows only, either as once, few or many, or as a class for expanded clones.

>TRBD1|TRBV28|17|TRBJ1-1|few
CASSSQRDRGFRTEAFF
TGTGCCAGCAGTTCCCAGAGGGACAGGGGATTTCGCACTGAAGCTTTCTTT
>TRBD1|TRBV5-5|15|TRBJ2-7|few
CASSSGQGRPYEQYF
TGTGCCAGCAGTTCGGGACAGGGGCGGCCCTACGAGCAGTACTTC
>-|TRBV27|16|TRBJ2-3|medium-sized
CASSLFGSTSPDTQYF
TGTGCCAGCAGTTTATTTGGTAGCACAAGCCCAGATACGCAGTATTTT
>-|TRBV14|12|TRBJ2-7|-
CASSQARNEQYF
TGTGCCAGCAGCCAAGCCCGCAACGAGCAGTACTTC
>TRBD2|TRBV28|13|TRBJ2-7|medium-sized
CATRLAGAYEQYF
TGTGCCACCAGACTAGCGGGAGCCTACGAGCAGTACTTC
>TRBD2|TRBV7-9|14|TRBJ2-7|once
CACSLVAGVNEQYF
TGTGCCTGCAGCTTAGTGGCGGGAGTCAACGAGCAGTACTTC
>-|TRBV27|15|TRBJ1-5|-
CASSLGGGSNQPQHF
TGTGCCAGCAGTTTAGGCGGGGGTAGCAATCAGCCCCAGCATTTT
>-|TRBV6-2/TRBV6-3|14|TRBJ2-4|few
CASSFPGPKNIQYF
TGTGCCAGCAGCTTTCCGGGACCCAAAAACATTCAGTACTTC
>-|TRBV4-1|13|TRBJ2-7|-
CASSQDSAYEQYF
TGCGCCAGCAGCCAAGATTCAGCCTACGAGCAGTACTTC
>-|TRBV4-2|15|TRBJ2-7|-
CASSQEGSEIYEQYF
TGTGCCAGCAGCCAAGAAGGTAGCGAGATATACGAGCAGTACTTC
>TRBD2|TRBV3-1|16|TRBJ2-7|-
CASSTLGLAGAYEQYF
TGTGCCAGCAGCACCCTTGGTCTAGCGGGAGCCTACGAGCAGTACTTC
>-|TRBV20-1|13|TRBJ1-4|medium-sized
CSVLQGEASQLFF
TGCAGTGTGTTGCAGGGTGAGGCGAGTCAACTGTTTTTT
>TRBD2|TRBV5-4|15|TRBJ2-3|few
CASSLPSGMTDTQYF
TGTGCCAGCAGCTTGCCTAGCGGGATGACAGATACGCAGTATTTT
>-|TRBV2|16|TRBJ1-2|few
CASSDLSRRYDYGYTF
TGTGCCAGCAGTGATTTATCTCGGAGGTACGACTATGGCTACACCTTC
>-|TRBV20-1|13|TRBJ2-7|medium-sized
CSARRQGSYEQYF
TGCAGTGCTAGACGGCAGGGCTCCTACGAGCAGTACTTC
>TRBD1|TRBV29-1|11|TRBJ2-1|few
CSVQGLNEQFF
TGCAGCGTACAGGGGCTTAATGAGCAGTTCTTC
>-|TRBV6-5|16|TRBJ1-4|once
CSSNGGRLKDNEKLFF
TGTTCCAGCAATGGGGGACGGCTCAAAGATAATGAAAAACTGTTTTTT
>-|TRBV28|13|TRBJ2-3|-
CASSFRYTDTQYF
TGTGCCAGCAGTTTCAGATACACAGATACGCAGTATTTT
>-|TRBV7-9|14|TRBJ2-1|-
CASSQVDSYNEQFF
TGTGCCAGCAGCCAGGTCGACTCTTACAATGAGCAGTTCTTC
>-|TRBV5-1|13|TRBJ2-7|-
CASSMAQSYEQYF
TGCGCCAGCAGCATGGCCCAGTCCTACGAGCAGTACTTC
>-|TRBV11-2|12|TRBJ2-7|once
CASSLGDMWQYF
TGTGCCAGCAGCTTGGGTGACATGTGGCAGTACTTC
>TRBD1|TRBV4-2|16|TRBJ2-7|once
CAGSSTVGDRGQEQYF
TGTGCCGGCAGCTCGACGGTTGGGGACAGGGGTCAAGAGCAGTACTTC
>-|TRBV23-1|21|TRBJ2-2|-
CASSQCRQDVMYKTDTGELFF
TGCGCCAGCAGTCAATGCAGACAGGACGTAATGTATAAGACGGACACCGGGGAGCTGTTTTTT
>-|TRBV19|14|TRBJ2-7|-
CASSTQGPLAEQYF
TGTGCCAGTAGTACCCAGGGGCCCCTCGCCGAGCAGTACTTC
>-|TRBV13|14|TRBJ2-5|-
CASSRGTGRETQYF
TGTGCCAGCAGCAGAGGGACTGGGAGGGAGACCCAGTACTTC
>-|TRBV6-2/TRBV6-3|17|TRBJ2-2|-
CASSYSEVAVNTGEQFF
TGTGCCAGCAGTTACTCAGAAGTGGCAGTTAACACCGGGGAGCAGTTTTTT
>-|TRBV29-1|11|TRBJ1-1|-
CSVAIYTEAFF
TGCAGCGTGGCGATTTACACTGAAGCTTTCTTT
>TRBD1|TRBV5-1|15|TRBJ1-5|medium-sized
CASSGDRPNNQPQHF
TGCGCCAGCAGCGGGGACAGGCCTAACAATCAGCCCCAGCATTTT
>-|TRBV2|13|TRBJ2-3|medium-sized
CASKRHHTDTQYF
TGTGCCAGCAAGAGACACCACACAGATACGCAGTATTTT
>-|TRBV2|12|TRBJ2-4|few
CASSEDTRFQYF
TGTGCCAGCAGTGAAGACACAAGGTTTCAGTACTTC
>-|TRBV7-9|11|TRBJ1-1|-
CASSLSVEAFF
TGTGCCAGCAGCTTGTCAGTTGAAGCTTTCTTT
>TRBD1|TRBV29-1|13|TRBJ2-7|medium-sized
CSATGAPGYEQYF
TGCAGCGCCACAGGGGCCCCTGGCTACGAGCAGTACTTC
>TRBD1|TRBV12-3/TRBV12-4|15|TRBJ2-5|medium-sized
CASSLRDRRQETQYF
TGTGCCAGCAGTCTCCGGGACAGGAGACAAGAGACCCAGTACTTC
>-|TRBV5-4|13|TRBJ2-2|-
CASSSPSDWELFF
TGTGCCAGCAGCTCCCCTAGCGACTGGGAGCTGTTTTTT